Listed below are T cell receptor beta chains from one sample, sequenced in a study of shared clonotypes between healthy human individuals. This table comes from immunoSEQ multiplex PCR, and its TCRdb copy is limited to in-frame clones, with some not included. This table has approximately 2.5 million clones, approximately 90% appearing once. Sequencing was performed on naive CD4+ T cells sorted from blood. The origin of the receptors is a man aged 18-30 years in good health. The CDR3 runs from the conserved cysteine through the conserved F or W. The order of the fields is clone size, D gene, J gene, V gene, CDR3 protein, CDR3 DNA. D genes are given only for firm matches. Clone size is shown for a subset of rows, as once, few, many or a class of expanded clone.

>.|.|TRBJ2-5|TRBV10-3
CAIRPQTQGGETQYF
TGTGCCATCAGGCCTCAAACACAGGGTGGGGAGACCCAGTACTTC
>.|.|TRBJ1-1|TRBV5-1
CASTDRTNTEAFF
TGCGCCAGCACGGACCGAACGAACACTGAAGCTTTCTTT
>few|.|TRBJ1-4|TRBV9
CASSIPSAIPEKLFF
TGTGCCAGCAGCATCCCCTCGGCCATCCCCGAAAAACTGTTTTTT
>.|.|TRBJ1-4|TRBV29-1
CSVEVRNNEKLFF
TGCAGCGTTGAAGTTAGAAACAATGAAAAACTGTTTTTT
>.|.|TRBJ2-3|TRBV29-1
CSAGEIADTQYF
TGCAGCGCCGGGGAGATTGCAGATACGCAGTATTTT
>.|.|TRBJ2-1|TRBV9
CASTVGGLNNEQFF
TGTGCCAGCACCGTAGGGGGGTTGAACAATGAGCAGTTCTTC
>.|.|TRBJ2-7|TRBV28
CASSGTGFNEQYF
TGTGCCAGCAGTGGCACAGGGTTTAACGAGCAGTACTTC
>.|.|TRBJ1-1|TRBV5-3
CASYSPKNTEAFF
TGTGCCAGCTACTCCCCAAAGAACACTGAAGCTTTCTTT
>.|.|TRBJ1-1|TRBV7-3
CASSLRSGGTEAFF
TGTGCCAGCAGCTTAAGAAGTGGGGGCACTGAAGCTTTCTTT
>.|.|TRBJ2-7|TRBV5-5
CASSHATGTGSYEQYF
TGTGCCAGCAGCCATGCTACCGGGACGGGATCCTACGAGCAGTACTTC
>.|TRBD2|TRBJ2-3|TRBV10-3
CAISEASGTGTDTQYF
TGTGCCATCAGTGAGGCCAGCGGGACCGGCACAGATACGCAGTATTTT
>.|.|TRBJ1-1|TRBV7-2
CASSLALVNTEAFF
TGTGCCAGCAGCTTAGCGTTGGTGAACACTGAAGCTTTCTTT
>once|.|TRBJ1-2|TRBV10-3
CAISESFTLGGYGYTF
TGTGCCATCAGTGAGTCGTTTACCCTGGGAGGCTATGGCTACACCTTC
>.|.|TRBJ2-1|TRBV23-1
CATGGRTQFF
TGCGCCACCGGCGGACGGACGCAGTTCTTC
>.|TRBD1|TRBJ2-7|TRBV30
CAWSRGQGSYEQYF
TGTGCCTGGAGTCGGGGACAGGGGAGCTACGAGCAGTACTTC
>.|.|TRBJ2-7|TRBV5-6
CASSWGGSSYEQYF
TGTGCCAGCAGCTGGGGTGGGAGCTCCTACGAGCAGTACTTC
>few|TRBD1|TRBJ2-7|TRBV2
CASSRQGYEQYF
TGTGCCAGCAGCAGACAGGGTTACGAGCAGTACTTC
>.|.|TRBJ2-1|TRBV6-5
CASRETSNEQFF
TGTGCCAGCAGGGAGACTAGCAATGAGCAGTTCTTC
>once|TRBD2|TRBJ2-3|TRBV19
CASSPGLAGVNTQYF
TGTGCCAGTAGTCCCGGACTAGCGGGAGTTAATACGCAGTATTTT
>.|.|TRBJ2-3|TRBV10-1
CASSESRTTDTQYF
TGCGCCAGCAGTGAGTCGAGGACCACAGATACGCAGTATTTT
>.|TRBD1|TRBJ2-2|TRBV7-8
CASSTDRAGELFF
TGTGCCAGCAGCACCGACAGGGCCGGGGAGCTGTTTTTT